This T cell receptor beta chain was recovered during a study of T cell clusters in autoimmune cytopenias. TRB was amplified from around 0.25 ug of peripheral blood genomic DNA per sample. TRB was amplified by touch-down multiplex PCR, primer pools A and B combined. TCRdb reprocessed the multiplex PCR reads and reports one entry per CDR3 protein, with no DNA. In all, the sample yields about 11,000 distinct CDR3 sequences. The CDR3 contains 15 residues. Germline values: CDR1 LNHNV, CDR2 YYDKDF (reference sequence). The same data also went into a second study, on T cell repertoires in aging, cancer and after chemotherapy.

The chain employs TRBV15 and TRBJ1-1; TCRdb lists TRBD1, though no DNA is available to test this call. The TCR originated in a human donor in good health. Sequencing was carried out using peripheral blood. Here the CDR3 reads CATSIVTGGFAEAFF.